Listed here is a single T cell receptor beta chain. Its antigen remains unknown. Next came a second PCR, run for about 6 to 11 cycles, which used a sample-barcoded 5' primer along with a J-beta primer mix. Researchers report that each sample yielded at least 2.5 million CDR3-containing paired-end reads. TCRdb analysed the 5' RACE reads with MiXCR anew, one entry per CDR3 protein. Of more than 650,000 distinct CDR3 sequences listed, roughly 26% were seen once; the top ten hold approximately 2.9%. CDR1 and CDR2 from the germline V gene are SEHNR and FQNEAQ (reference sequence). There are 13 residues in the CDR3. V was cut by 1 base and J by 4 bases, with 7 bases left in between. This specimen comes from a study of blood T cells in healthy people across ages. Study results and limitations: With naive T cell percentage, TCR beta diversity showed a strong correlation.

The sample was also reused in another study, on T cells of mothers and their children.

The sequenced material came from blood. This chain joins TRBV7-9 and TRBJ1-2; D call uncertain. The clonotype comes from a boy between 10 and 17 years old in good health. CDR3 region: CASSLDTFYGYTF. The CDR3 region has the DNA TGTGCCAGCAGCTTAGATACGTTCTATGGCTACACCTTC.